The 22 T cell receptor beta chains below were found in one sample sequenced in a study of OX40 agonist ivuxolimab in advanced cancers. Only in-frame clones appear in the TCRdb table, and some are missing; sequencing was by immunoSEQ multiplex PCR. The sample consists of 35,000 to 40,000 clones, 85% to 90% of them appearing once. This specimen consisted of CD4+ or CD8+ T cells sorted from blood, obtained in a trial of the OX40 agonist ivuxolimab. The receptors stem from an adult with an advanced solid tumor such as melanoma, head and neck, liver or kidney cancer.

This chain links TRBV7-9 with TRBJ2-5; 8 bases are a match to TRBD1. The CDR3 has 13 amino acids. Looked up from germline, CDR1 is SEHNR and CDR2 is FQNEAQ (reference sequence). J gave up 5 bases and V 6 bases, and 5 bases lay outside the gene matches. This CDR3 reads CASRTGVEETQYF. The DNA of the CDR3 is TGTGCCAGCAGGACAGGGGTAGAGGAGACCCAGTACTTC.

The chain employs TRBV6-5 and TRBJ1-2, with D possibly TRBD1 on 6 matching bases. CDR3 length: 13 amino acids. Germline V CDR1 and CDR2: MNHEY, SVGAGI. Trimming removed 6 bases from V and 8 bases from J, with 16 bases in between. The CDR3 region is CASSPGGLGGYTF. The CDR3 DNA sequence: TGTGCCAGCAGCCCGGGGGGCTTGGGAGGCTACACCTTC.

The chain combines TRBV13 with TRBJ1-6, with 7 bases lining up with TRBD1. The CDR3 covers 16 residues. Germline V lookup: CDR1 PRHDT, CDR2 FYEKMQ (reference sequence). Trimming at V came to 5 bases and at J to 0 bases, leaving 4 bases not matched to a gene. The CDR3 is CASSETGSSYNSPLHF. CDR3 bases: TGTGCCAGCAGCGAGACAGGGAGCTCCTATAATTCACCCCTCCACTTT.

The V and J genes are TRBV4-2 and TRBJ2-7, with 9 bases identical to TRBD1. V shed 1 base, J shed 5 bases, and the junction held 6 bases outside the gene matches. This CDR3 spans 15 amino acids. Germline V gives CDR1 LGHNA, CDR2 YNFKEQ. CDR3: CASSQVGQGGNEQYF. For the CDR3, the DNA is TGTGCCAGCAGCCAAGTGGGACAGGGAGGCAACGAGCAGTACTTC.

This chain connects TRBV14 to TRBJ1-2; 7 bases map to TRBD1. The CDR3 extends over 16 amino acids. CDR1 is SGHDN and CDR2 is FVKESK in the germline V gene. The V segment lost 1 base and the J segment 13 bases; nucleotides outside the gene matches: 18. DNA for the CDR3: TGTGCCAGCAGCCAAGGGGTCGGGGAGACAGGGAAGATGCCCACCTTC. Translation: CASSQGVGETGKMPTF.

The chain uses TRBV6-1 and TRBJ2-7; D is undetermined. Germline CDR1 reads MNHNS; CDR2 reads SASEGT. Deletions cut 6 bases from V and 5 bases from J, with 5 bases between. This CDR3 is built from 10 residues. Here the CDR3 DNA reads TGTGCCAGCAGGGGCCACGAGCAGTACTTC. Protein: CASRGHEQYF.

Written as DNA, the CDR3 is TGTGCCAGCAGCTGGACCTGGGAAGTGAACACTGAAGCTTTCTTT. Amino acids: CASSWTWEVNTEAFF. V usage is TRBV5-6 and J usage is TRBJ1-1; unclear D gene. Germline lookup yields CDR1 SGHDT and CDR2 YYEEEE. V lost 3 bases and J lost 0, with 12 bases in between. The CDR3 spans 15 residues.

CDR3 nucleotides: TGTGCCAGCAGCTTGCTTGGAGGCCACGAGCAGTACTTC. Its translation is CASSLLGGHEQYF. J is TRBJ2-7 and V is TRBV7-3; possibly TRBD2 for D (5 bases). Germline loops: CDR1 SGHTA, CDR2 FQGTGA. Trimming removed 3 bases from V and 5 bases from J, with 11 bases in between. The CDR3 loop spans 13 amino acids.

This chain links TRBV2 with TRBJ1-5, with D possibly matching TRBD1 (5 bases). The V end lost 8 bases, the J end lost 3 bases, and 14 bases lay between the germline ends. This CDR3 contains 14 residues. Germline CDR1 SNHLY, CDR2 FYNNEI. The CDR3: CASWRGPYNQPQHF. The CDR3 nucleotides are TGTGCCAGCTGGAGGGGTCCATACAATCAGCCCCAGCATTTT.

V is TRBV7-2 and J is TRBJ1-1; D remains unclear. The V and J ends lost 5 bases and 0 bases respectively, with 4 bases between them. The germline V gene has CDR1 SGHTA and CDR2 FQGNSA. This CDR3 has 12 amino acids. The DNA of the CDR3 is TGTGCCAGCAGCCTTTTGAACACTGAAGCTTTCTTT. This sequence encodes CASSLLNTEAFF.

This clone was seen just once. The CDR3 region has the DNA TGTGCCAGCAGCCGCGGACAGGCAGCAACTTTCTTT. Its protein product is CASSRGQAATFF. The chain joins TRBV6-5 to TRBJ1-1, with 7 bases aligning to TRBD1. The CDR3 has 12 amino acids. V was pared by 6 bases and J by 12 bases, with 10 bases of the junction left unmatched. Germline V gene sequence: CDR1 MNHEY, CDR2 SVGAGI.

This sequence joins TRBV5-4 and TRBJ1-4, with TRBD1 matching over 7 bases. The CDR3 extends over 18 amino acids. Germline V gene sequence: CDR1 SGHNT, CDR2 YYREEE (reference sequence). Trimming at V came to 0 bases and at J to 0 bases, leaving 8 bases not matched to a gene. The CDR3 protein is CASSLGGGQATTNEKLFF. As DNA, the CDR3 is TGTGCCAGCAGCTTGGGGGGCGGACAGGCTACAACTAATGAAAAACTGTTTTTT.

This chain joins TRBV11-2 and TRBJ1-6; weak D call: TRBD1 (5 bases). This CDR3 is built from 16 residues. V was cut by 5 bases and J by 0 bases, with 11 bases left in between. The germline gives CDR1 SGHAT, CDR2 FQNNGV. CDR3 in amino acids: CASSPRTSSYNSPLHF. CDR3 bases: TGTGCCAGCAGCCCTCGGACAAGCTCCTATAATTCACCCCTCCACTTT.

The chain recombines TRBV19 with TRBJ2-2, with D uncertain. V was clipped by 3 bases and J by 7 bases, with 3 bases between them. The length of the CDR3 is 11 residues. Germline lookup yields CDR1 LNHDA and CDR2 SQIVND (reference sequence). The CDR3 DNA is TGTGCCAGTAGTATCGGCGGGGAGCTGTTTTTT. It is translated as CASSIGGELFF.

Concerning this clone itself: The same CDR3 also results from other DNA sequences found in this sample. The chain employs TRBV27 and TRBJ2-3, with a possible D match to TRBD1 (7 bases). Trimming removed 3 bases at V and 0 bases at J, with 10 bases between. Germline CDR1 MNHEY, CDR2 SMNVEV (reference sequence). This CDR3 is built from 15 residues. The CDR3 sequence is CASSFQGGSTDTQYF. DNA of the CDR3: TGTGCCAGCAGTTTCCAGGGGGGTAGCACAGATACGCAGTATTTT.

This clone was picked up one time. The chain is built from TRBV6-4 and TRBJ2-3; 14 nucleotides line up with TRBD2. V dropped 6 bases and J dropped 6; count of bases not matched to a gene: 5. The CDR3 runs 15 residues. Per germline, CDR1 MRHNA and CDR2 SNTAGT. DNA for the CDR3: TGTGCCAGCAGCCCGGGACTAGCGGGGGTGGATACGCAGTATTTT. Encoded protein: CASSPGLAGVDTQYF.

The chain couples TRBV27 to TRBJ1-2, with 11 bases aligning to TRBD1. From germline, CDR1 is MNHEY and CDR2 SMNVEV (reference sequence). CDR3 size: 16 residues. J gave up 4 bases and V 6 bases, and 10 bases lay outside the gene matches. The CDR3 reads CASRSGTGGIFYGYTF. The CDR3 bases are TGTGCCAGCAGGTCCGGGACAGGGGGGATCTTCTATGGCTACACCTTC.

J is TRBJ2-7 and V is TRBV7-2, with 8 positions matching TRBD1. The CDR3 loop spans 15 amino acids. Germline values: CDR1 SGHTA, CDR2 FQGNSA. The J segment lost 3 bases and the V segment lost 1 base, leaving 5 bases of the junction unmatched. This CDR3 is CASSLERDRLYEQYF. As DNA, the CDR3 is TGTGCCAGCAGCTTAGAACGGGACAGGCTCTACGAGCAGTACTTC.

This clone was picked up one time. The chain joins TRBV10-3 to TRBJ2-2; D uncertain. Germline assignment: CDR1 ENHRY and CDR2 SYGVKD. V lost 10 bases and J 4 bases, leaving 16 bases between the germline ends. The CDR3 runs 14 residues. The CDR3 sequence: CAKELLVVTGELFF. In DNA form, the CDR3 reads TGTGCCAAAGAGCTCCTAGTTGTCACCGGGGAGCTGTTTTTT.

The chain uses TRBV29-1 and TRBJ2-5; TRBD1 matches at 10 bases. Germline assignment: CDR1 SQVTM and CDR2 ANQGSEA. This CDR3 is built from 15 residues. J lost 11 bases, V lost 2 bases, and 14 bases had no gene match. CDR3 protein: CSVESTGGSVLGQYF. In DNA form, the CDR3 reads TGCAGCGTTGAATCGACAGGGGGCTCGGTTCTAGGGCAGTACTTC.

The chain couples TRBV6-6 to TRBJ2-3; TRBD2 aligns across 10 bases. The CDR3 has 15 amino acids. The junction had 6 bases not matched to a gene; V was cut back by 4 bases and J by 5 bases. CDR1 and CDR2 (germline): MNHNY, SVGAGI (reference sequence). CDR3 in amino acids: CASSWQREGRDTQYF. The CDR3 nucleotides read TGTGCCAGCAGTTGGCAGCGGGAGGGCCGAGATACGCAGTATTTT.

The chain has TRBV7-9 and TRBJ2-1; 10 bases map to TRBD2. V trimming: 7 bases; J trimming: 4 bases; junction bases outside the gene matches: 13. From germline, CDR1 is SEHNR and CDR2 FQNEAQ (reference sequence). This CDR3 spans 17 amino acids. The CDR3 sequence: CASTGLLSAGGYNEQFF. The DNA of the CDR3 is TGTGCCAGCACGGGGTTATTGTCAGCGGGAGGGTACAATGAGCAGTTCTTC.